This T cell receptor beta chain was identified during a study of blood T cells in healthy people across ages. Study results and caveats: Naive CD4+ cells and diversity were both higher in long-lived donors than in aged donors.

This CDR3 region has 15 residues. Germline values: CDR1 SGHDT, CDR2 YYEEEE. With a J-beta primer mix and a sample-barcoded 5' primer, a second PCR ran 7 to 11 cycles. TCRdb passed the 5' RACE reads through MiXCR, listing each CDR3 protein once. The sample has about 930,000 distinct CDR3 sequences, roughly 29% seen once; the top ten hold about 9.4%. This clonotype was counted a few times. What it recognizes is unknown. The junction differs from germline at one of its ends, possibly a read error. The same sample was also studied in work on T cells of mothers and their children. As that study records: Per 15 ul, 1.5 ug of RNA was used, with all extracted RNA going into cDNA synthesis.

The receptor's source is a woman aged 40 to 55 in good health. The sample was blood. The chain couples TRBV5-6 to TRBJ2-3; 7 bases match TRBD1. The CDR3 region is CASSLEHRGTDTQYF. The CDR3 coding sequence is TGTGCCAGTAGCTTGGAGCACAGGGGAACAGATACGCAGTATTTT.